This TCR beta chain comes out of a study of blood T cell repertoires in COVID-19 (dated by TCRdb to 2020 to 2021). Turning to the overall study: The collaborator samples originated in the United States, Italy and Spain and spanned the acute and convalescent phases of COVID-19. The prospective study material was composed of cDNA or gDNA derived from T cells, B-cell-depleted T cells, or PBMCs. Deeply sampled blood TCRbeta repertoires from subjects exposed to, actively infected with, or recovered from COVID-19 were included in the dataset. The repertoires were made available in a free public database intended to serve as a resource for research on the immune response to SARS-CoV-2. Samples came from the ongoing ImmuneRACE study (first 160 participants) plus 1,254 subjects from 6 global collaborators. Sample metadata almost always included a de-identified subject ID, COVID-19 status, age in years and sex. Where HLA class I and class II types were available, the types were taken from metadata supplied by the sample provider, not from assay-based typing. Results and caveats for the whole study, not just this receptor: How much clinical and demographic metadata was included differed by source and by participant, and the metadata was provided uncurated.

A distance of 11 bases separates the germline ends of V and J, which lose 4 bases and 0 bases respectively. CDR1 and CDR2, looked up from the germline V gene, are SGHRS and YFSETQ. The CDR3 goes from the cysteine to the phenylalanine over 14 residues. The DNA shown is the 42-base CDR3, in frame from base 1. Participants in the prospective study were enrolled through a virtual design, were aged roughly 18 to 100 years, and lived in about 25 United States geographic areas. To assign participants to cohorts, the prospective study relied on clinical history that participants themselves reported in a screening survey and a study questionnaire. For ImmuneRACE Cohort 3, a participant was defined as recovered based on two consecutive negative NP/OP PCR tests, clearance by a healthcare professional, or resolution of symptoms. In the prospective study, mobile phlebotomists collected whole blood, serum and a nasopharyngeal or oropharyngeal swab from each participant. Over a roughly two-month period, participants in the prospective study had the option of providing additional blood draws and questionnaires. Before DNA extraction, blood samples from the prospective study were shipped at room temperature or frozen.

As for this clone: What this receptor recognizes is not known. No much larger clone is present one base from it, and per-base qualities are unavailable.

The immunoSEQ Assay, a bias-controlled multiplex PCR, was used to amplify TCRbeta CDR3 regions from genomic DNA. Under the source paper's analysis protocol: The number of nucleated cells in each sample was estimated from the amplification of reference gene primers within the assay. To quantify the absolute abundance of each unique TCRbeta CDR3 rearrangement, sequence reads were collapsed and filtered. For each sample, productive Simpson clonality was calculated by taking the square root of Simpson's diversity index across productive rearrangements. In TCRdb, the immuneACCESS table is reduced to in-frame sequences with V and J assigned. These tables do not hold every clone; where another copy was compared, an unresolved V gene accounts for under half, and the others remain unexplained. From that table come the V and J calls and clone size; the DNA was used to work out D and trimming. The sample table records 120,000 or so clones; about 83% of these occur just once. The ten biggest clones cover around 4.2% of the sample.

The receptor was isolated from a woman in her 30s who had recovered from COVID-19. The chain is encoded by TRBV5-1 joined to TRBJ2-7, with TRBD2 as a weak D call on 7 bases. Material: PBMCs or T cells enriched from blood (not recorded which). The DNA reads as follows: TGCGCCAGCAGCGGGGGGGGCGACTCCTACGAGCAGTACTTC. This sequence encodes CASSGGGDSYEQYF.